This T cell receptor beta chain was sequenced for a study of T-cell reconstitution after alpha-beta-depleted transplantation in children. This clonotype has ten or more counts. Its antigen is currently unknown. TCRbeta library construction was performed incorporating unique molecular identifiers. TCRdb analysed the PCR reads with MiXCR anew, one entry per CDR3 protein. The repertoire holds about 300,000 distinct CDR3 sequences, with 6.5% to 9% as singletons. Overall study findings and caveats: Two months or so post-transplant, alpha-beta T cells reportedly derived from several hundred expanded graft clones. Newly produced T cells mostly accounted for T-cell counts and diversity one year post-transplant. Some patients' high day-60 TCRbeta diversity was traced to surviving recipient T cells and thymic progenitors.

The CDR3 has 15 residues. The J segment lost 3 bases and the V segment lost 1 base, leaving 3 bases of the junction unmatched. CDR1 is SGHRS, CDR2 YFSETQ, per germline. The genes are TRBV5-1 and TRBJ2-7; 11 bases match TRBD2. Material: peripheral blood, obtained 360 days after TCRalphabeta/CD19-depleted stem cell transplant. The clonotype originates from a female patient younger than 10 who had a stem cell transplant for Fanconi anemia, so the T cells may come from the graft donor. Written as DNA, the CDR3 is TGCGCCAGCAGCTTGTTAGCGGGAGGGAACTACGAGCAGTACTTC. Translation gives CASSLLAGGNYEQYF.